The text below deals with one T cell receptor (beta chain). Its binding antigen is unknown. The input lacks base qualities; no much larger clone sits a single base away. These data belong to a study of blood T cell repertoires in COVID-19 (dated by TCRdb to the early 2020s). In the study overall: The collaborator samples originated in the United States, Italy and Spain and spanned the acute and convalescent phases of COVID-19. The dataset comprised deeply sampled blood TCRbeta repertoires from subjects exposed to, actively infected with, or recovered from COVID-19. Where available, HLA class I and class II types were obtained from metadata supplied by the sample provider rather than from assay-based typing. The prospective study material was composed of cDNA or gDNA derived from T cells, B-cell-depleted T cells, or PBMCs. Samples were obtained from the ongoing ImmuneRACE study (first 160 participants) and from 950 to 1,500 subjects provided by 6 global collaborators. The repertoires were released in a freely available public database meant as a resource for research on the immune response to SARS-CoV-2. A de-identified subject ID, COVID-19 status, age in years and sex were almost always included in the sample metadata. Findings and caveats that apply to the study as a whole: The amount of clinical and demographic metadata varied by source and participant and was provided uncurated.

In the prospective study, participants were roughly 18 to 90 years old, resided in 24 geographic areas of the United States, and were enrolled through a virtual design. In the prospective study, participants were assigned to cohorts based on the clinical history participants reported in a screening survey and a study questionnaire. For ImmuneRACE Cohort 3, a participant was defined as recovered based on two consecutive negative NP/OP PCR tests, clearance by a healthcare professional, or resolution of symptoms. Mobile phlebotomists in the prospective study collected whole blood, serum and a nasopharyngeal or oropharyngeal swab from every participant. Prospective study participants could optionally give additional blood draws and questionnaires over a roughly 2-month period. Blood samples from the prospective study were shipped frozen or at room temperature prior to DNA extraction. Looking up the germline V gene yields CDR1 SGHVS and CDR2 FQNEAQ. Trimming takes 5 bases from V and 6 bases from J, and the germline ends sit 16 bases apart. The CDR3 runs 15 amino acids, cysteine and phenylalanine included. CDR3 DNA only is kept here, 45 bases in frame from base 1.

The immunoSEQ Assay, a bias-controlled multiplex PCR, was used to amplify TCRbeta CDR3 regions from genomic DNA. In the original analysis: Nucleated cell counts per sample were estimated from amplification of reference gene primers within the assay. To quantify the absolute abundance of each unique TCRbeta CDR3 rearrangement, sequence reads were collapsed and filtered. For each sample, productive Simpson clonality was calculated by taking the square root of Simpson's diversity index across productive rearrangements. This is the immuneACCESS table as TCRdb keeps it, with only in-frame sequences that have V and J called. A part of the clones is gone; compared with another copy, unresolved V genes explain less than half, and the rest is unexplained. D and trimming were read from the DNA, whereas the V and J calls and clone size are those reported in that table. Recorded for this sample are over 350,000 clones; 88% of them occurred a single time. In total, the top ten clones hold 1.2% of the sample.

The receptor was derived from a woman under 30 who had recovered from COVID-19. The chain was built from TRBV7-8 and TRBJ2-2; tentative D gene TRBD2, with 6 bases matching. Sequenced sample: PBMCs or T cells enriched from blood (not recorded which). The nucleotide sequence reads TGTGCCAGCAGCCTCCGCGCAGGGAGGTCCGGGGAGCTGTTTTTT. Translated, this is CASSLRAGRSGELFF.